These 7 T cell receptor beta chains came from one sample sequenced in a study of blood T cells in healthy people across ages. Alongside a J-beta primer mix, a sample-barcoded 5' primer served in a second PCR lasting 7 to 11 cycles. MiXCR, run by TCRdb on the 5' RACE reads, gives a single entry per CDR3 protein. The sample lists over 1.5 million distinct CDR3 sequences, around 48% occurring once. Sequenced sample: blood. The receptors originated from a woman in her 40s in good health.

J is TRBJ2-3 and V is TRBV5-6; no firm D call. The CDR3 is 16 amino acids. Between the trimmed V and J ends, which lost 4 bases and 1 base, there was a span of 16 bases. Germline V gene lookup returns CDR1 SGHDT and CDR2 YYEEEE. The CDR3 sequence: CASSVPMGSRTDTQYF. CDR3 DNA: TGTGCCAGCAGCGTTCCGATGGGCAGCCGCACAGATACGCAGTATTTT.

The V gene is TRBV20-1, the J gene TRBJ2-1; 16 nucleotides match TRBD2. The CDR3 totals 15 residues. Trimming at V came to 4 bases and at J to 10 bases, leaving 7 bases not matched to a gene. Germline lookup yields CDR1 DFQATT and CDR2 SNEGSKA (reference sequence). CDR3 sequence reads: CSAMMLGLAGGEQFF. The CDR3 DNA reads as TGCAGTGCTATGATGTTGGGACTAGCGGGGGGGGAGCAGTTCTTC.

The V and J genes are TRBV7-9 and TRBJ1-1, with a tentative D call TRBD1 (6 bases). The ends were cut back, 5 bases at V and 7 bases at J, with 14 bases in the middle. The CDR3 is 13 residues long. Germline assignment: CDR1 SEHNR and CDR2 FQNEAQ (reference sequence). CDR3 residues: CASSLLAGVEAFF. The CDR3 DNA reads TGTGCCAGCAGCCTCCTGGCAGGGGTTGAAGCTTTCTTT.

The J gene is TRBJ2-3, the V gene TRBV11-2, with TRBD1 matching 11 bases. Germline V gene lookup returns CDR1 SGHAT and CDR2 FQNNGV. The CDR3 contains 18 residues. J gave up 6 bases and V 5 bases, and 16 bases lay outside the gene matches. The CDR3 nucleotides are TGTGCCAGCAGCCCCCGGACAGGGGGCGTTTTTGGGAGGGATACGCAGTATTTT. Translating gives CASSPRTGGVFGRDTQYF. The full variable domain, rest sourced from reference TRBV11-2 and TRBJ2-3, is EAGVAQSPRYKIIEKRQSVAFWCNPISGHATLYWYQQILGQGPKLLIQFQNNGVVDDSQLPKDRFSAERLKGVDSTLKIQPAKLEDSAVYLCASSPRTGGVFGRDTQYFGPGTRLTVL.

This clonotype was observed a handful of times. This chain connects TRBV24-1 to TRBJ2-4, with 7 nucleotides matching TRBD2. The DNA end favors TRBJ2-5, so the J call may be wrong. The CDR3 is 16 residues long. The germline gives CDR1 KGHDR, CDR2 SFDVKD. CDR3 nucleotide sequence: TGTGCCACCAGTGATTTGGGCGGGGGAAAGAGGGAGACCCAGTACTTC. It specifies CATSDLGGGKRETQYF.

The chain combines TRBV6-2 or TRBV6-3 with TRBJ2-1; the match to TRBD2 covers 7 bases. Per germline, CDR1 MNHEY and CDR2 SVGEGT. CDR3 length: 11 amino acids. After removal of 2 bases from V and 12 bases from J, the junction contained 1 base not matched to a gene. Here the CDR3 reads CASSYGGGQFF. CDR3 sequence (DNA): TGTGCCAGCAGTTACGGCGGGGGGCAGTTCTTC.

CDR3 sequence reads: CASRTSGGGQYF. CDR3 nucleotides: TGTGCCAGCAGAACTAGCGGGGGCGGACAGTACTTC. V gene TRBV28 combines with J gene TRBJ2-5; 11 bases are shared with TRBD2. Trimming cost V 6 bases and J 11 bases; bases outside gene matches: 5. CDR1 is MDHEN and CDR2 is SYDVKM in the germline V gene. This CDR3 region has 12 residues.